Sequencing of this T cell receptor (beta chain) was carried out in a study of blood T cell repertoires in COVID-19 (dated by TCRdb to 2018 to 2021). For the wider study: Samples from collaborators originated in the United States, Italy and Spain and spanned both the acute and convalescent phases of COVID-19. The prospective study material was composed of cDNA or gDNA derived from T cells, B-cell-depleted T cells, or PBMCs. Subjects who had been exposed to COVID-19, were actively infected with it, or had recovered from it provided the deeply sampled blood TCRbeta repertoires that made up the dataset. The repertoires were released in a freely available public database intended as a resource for research on the immune response to SARS-CoV-2. Samples came from the ongoing ImmuneRACE study (first 160 participants) plus 1,254 subjects from 6 global collaborators. Sample metadata almost always included a de-identified subject ID, COVID-19 status, age in years and sex. Where HLA class I and class II types were available, the types were taken from metadata supplied by the sample provider, not from assay-based typing.

Comment on this clone: Its antigen has not been determined. The input lacks base qualities; no much larger clone sits a single base away.

The collaborating institutions used their own protocols to collect whole blood in K2EDTA tubes. Collaborator samples were shipped for TCRbeta analysis as frozen whole blood, isolated PBMCs, or DNA extracted from either sample type. Based on the germline V gene (reference sequence), the CDR1 and CDR2 sequences are SGHNT and YYREEE. Including the terminal cysteine and phenylalanine, the CDR3 comprises 14 residues. The kept DNA is CDR3 alone, 42 bases in frame from the first base. A distance of 9 bases separates the germline ends of V and J, which lose 0 bases and 6 bases respectively. TCRbeta CDR3 regions were amplified from genomic DNA using the immunoSEQ Assay, a bias-controlled multiplex PCR. The study's processing was this. Nucleated cell counts per sample were estimated from amplification of reference gene primers within the assay. To quantify the absolute abundance of each unique TCRbeta CDR3 rearrangement, sequence reads were collapsed and filtered. For each sample, productive Simpson clonality was calculated by taking the square root of Simpson's diversity index across productive rearrangements. The table comes from immuneACCESS by way of TCRdb, which keeps in-frame sequences with V and J called. Part of the clones is missing from these tables; in studies checked, under half for an unresolved V gene and the rest for unknown reasons. The V and J calls and clone size come from that table; D and trimming were worked out from the DNA. This sample lists 89,000 or so clones; about 85% were detected once. The ten largest make up around 39% of the sample.

Overall study results and their limits: Clinical and demographic metadata were provided uncurated, with the amount varying by source and participant.

This TCR was recovered from a man of 80 years or more with acute or convalescent COVID-19. The sample was peripheral blood. The V and J segments used are TRBV5-4 and TRBJ2-2; too little of a D gene remains to name it. The DNA sequence follows: TGTGCCAGCAGCTTGGAGACGGGTTCCGGGGAGCTGTTTTTT. Its protein is CASSLETGSGELFF.